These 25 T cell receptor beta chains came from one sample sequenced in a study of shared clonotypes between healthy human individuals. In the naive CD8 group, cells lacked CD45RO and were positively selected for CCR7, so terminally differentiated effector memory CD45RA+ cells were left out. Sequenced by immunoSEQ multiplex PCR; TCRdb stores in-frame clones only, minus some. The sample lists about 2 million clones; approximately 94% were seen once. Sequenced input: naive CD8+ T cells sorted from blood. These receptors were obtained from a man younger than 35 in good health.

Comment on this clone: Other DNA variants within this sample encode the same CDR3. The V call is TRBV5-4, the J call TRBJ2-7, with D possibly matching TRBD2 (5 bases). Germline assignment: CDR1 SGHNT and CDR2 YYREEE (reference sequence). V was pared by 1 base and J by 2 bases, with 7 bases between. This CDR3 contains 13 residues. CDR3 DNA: TGTGCCAGCAGCTTGCCGGGGACCTACGAGCAGTACTTC. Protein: CASSLPGTYEQYF.

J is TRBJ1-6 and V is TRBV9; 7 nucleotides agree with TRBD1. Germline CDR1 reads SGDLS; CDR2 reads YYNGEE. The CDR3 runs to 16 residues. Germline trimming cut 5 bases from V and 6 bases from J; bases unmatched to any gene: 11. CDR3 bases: TGTGCCAGCAGTGATCCTGGGCAGGGGGTTAATTCACCCCTCCACTTT. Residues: CASSDPGQGVNSPLHF.

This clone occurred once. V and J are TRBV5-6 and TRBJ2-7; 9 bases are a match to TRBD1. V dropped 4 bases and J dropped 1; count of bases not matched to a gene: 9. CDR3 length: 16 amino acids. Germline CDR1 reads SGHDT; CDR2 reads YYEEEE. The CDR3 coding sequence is TGTGCCAGCAGCGCCGGGGGACAGGGTGTGTCCTACGAGCAGTACTTC. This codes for CASSAGGQGVSYEQYF.

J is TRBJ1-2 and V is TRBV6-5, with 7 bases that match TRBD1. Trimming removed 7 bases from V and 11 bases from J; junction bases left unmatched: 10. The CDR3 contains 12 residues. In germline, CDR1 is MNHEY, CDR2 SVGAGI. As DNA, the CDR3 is TGTGCCAGCACCTTAGGGACAGTTAAGTACACCTTC. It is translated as CASTLGTVKYTF.

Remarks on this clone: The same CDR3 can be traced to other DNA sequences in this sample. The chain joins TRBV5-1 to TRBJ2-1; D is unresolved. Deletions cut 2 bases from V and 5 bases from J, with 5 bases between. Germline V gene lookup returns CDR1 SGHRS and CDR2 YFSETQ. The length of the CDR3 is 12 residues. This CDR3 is CASSFMDNEQFF. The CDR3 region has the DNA TGCGCCAGCAGCTTCATGGACAATGAGCAGTTCTTC.

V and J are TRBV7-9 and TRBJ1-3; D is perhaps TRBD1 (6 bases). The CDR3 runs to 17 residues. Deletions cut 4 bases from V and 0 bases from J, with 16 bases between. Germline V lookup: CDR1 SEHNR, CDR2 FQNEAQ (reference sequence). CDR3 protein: CASSSPRQDRSGNTIYF. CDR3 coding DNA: TGTGCCAGCAGCTCACCCCGACAGGACCGCTCTGGAAACACCATATATTTT.

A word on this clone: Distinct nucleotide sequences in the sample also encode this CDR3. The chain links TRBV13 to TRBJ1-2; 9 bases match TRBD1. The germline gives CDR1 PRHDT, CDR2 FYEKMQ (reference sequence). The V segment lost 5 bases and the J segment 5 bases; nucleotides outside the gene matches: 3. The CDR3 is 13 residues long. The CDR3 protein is CASSPDRGYGYTF. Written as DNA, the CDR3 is TGTGCCAGCAGCCCGGACAGGGGATATGGCTACACCTTC.

This CDR3 reads CASSPLVDEQFF. The CDR3 bases are TGTGCCAGCAGTCCTTTGGTGGATGAGCAGTTCTTC. The chain combines TRBV28 with TRBJ2-1, with D uncertain. This CDR3 spans 12 amino acids. Germline V gene data show CDR1 as MDHEN and CDR2 as SYDVKM. V gave up 5 bases and J gave up 8 bases, with 10 bases separating them.

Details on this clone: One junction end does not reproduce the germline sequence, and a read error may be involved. The CDR3 coding sequence is TGTGCCAGCAGCACCCCGGGCCCCTTC. It encodes CASSTPGPF. The V and J genes are TRBV7-2 and TRBJ2-7; D gene unclear. The length of the CDR3 is 9 residues. Germline CDR1 reads SGHTA; CDR2 reads FQGNSA.

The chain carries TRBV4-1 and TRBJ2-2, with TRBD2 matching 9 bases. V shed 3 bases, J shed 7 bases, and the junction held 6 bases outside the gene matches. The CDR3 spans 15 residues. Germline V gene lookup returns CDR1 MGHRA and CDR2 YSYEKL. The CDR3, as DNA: TGCGCCAGCAGCCATCAAGCGGGAGGAGGCGGGGAGCTGTTTTTT. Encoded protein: CASSHQAGGGGELFF.

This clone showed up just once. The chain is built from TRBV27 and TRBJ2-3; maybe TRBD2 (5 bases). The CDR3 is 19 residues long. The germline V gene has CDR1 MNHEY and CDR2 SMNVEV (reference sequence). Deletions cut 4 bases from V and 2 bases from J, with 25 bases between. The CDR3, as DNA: TGTGCCAGCAGTTCCCTCCCCGGGGTACCCTTCTTGATCACAGATACGCAGTATTTT. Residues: CASSSLPGVPFLITDTQYF.

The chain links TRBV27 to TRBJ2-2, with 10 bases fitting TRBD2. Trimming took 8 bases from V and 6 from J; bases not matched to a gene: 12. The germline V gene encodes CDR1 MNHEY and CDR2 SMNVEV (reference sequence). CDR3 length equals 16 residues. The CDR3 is CASSVAGGITAGELFF. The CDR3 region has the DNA TGTGCCAGCTCCGTAGCGGGGGGAATTACGGCCGGGGAGCTGTTTTTT.

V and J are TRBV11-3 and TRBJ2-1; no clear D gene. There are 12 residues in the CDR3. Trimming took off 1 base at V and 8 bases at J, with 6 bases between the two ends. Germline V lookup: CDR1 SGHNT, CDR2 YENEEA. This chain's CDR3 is CASSLGVDEQFF. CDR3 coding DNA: TGTGCCAGCAGCTTAGGAGTAGATGAGCAGTTCTTC.

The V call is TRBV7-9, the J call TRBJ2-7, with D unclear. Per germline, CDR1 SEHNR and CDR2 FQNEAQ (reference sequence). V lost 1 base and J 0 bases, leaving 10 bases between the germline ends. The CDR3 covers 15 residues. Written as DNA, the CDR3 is TGTGCCAGCAGCTTAGAGCCGCCCCTCTCCTACGAGCAGTACTTC. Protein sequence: CASSLEPPLSYEQYF. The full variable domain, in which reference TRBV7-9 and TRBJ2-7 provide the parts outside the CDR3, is DTGVSQNPRHKITKRGQNVTFRCDPISEHNRLYWYRQTLGQGPEFLTYFQNEAQLEKSRLLSDRFSAERPKGSFSTLEIQRTEQGDSAMYLCASSLEPPLSYEQYFGPGTRLTVT.

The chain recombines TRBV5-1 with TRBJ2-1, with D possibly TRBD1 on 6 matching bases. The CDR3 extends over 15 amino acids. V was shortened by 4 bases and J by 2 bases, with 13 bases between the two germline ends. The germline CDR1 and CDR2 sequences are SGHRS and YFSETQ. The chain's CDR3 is CASSLPDSPYNEQFF. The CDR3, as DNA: TGCGCCAGCAGCCTTCCGGACAGCCCCTACAATGAGCAGTTCTTC.

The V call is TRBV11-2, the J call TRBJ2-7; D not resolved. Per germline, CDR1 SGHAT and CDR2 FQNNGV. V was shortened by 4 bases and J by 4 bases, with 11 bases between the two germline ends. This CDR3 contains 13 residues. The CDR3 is CASSWNTFYEQYF. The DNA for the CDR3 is TGTGCCAGCAGCTGGAATACCTTTTACGAGCAGTACTTC.

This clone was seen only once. The DNA of the CDR3 is TGTGCCAGCAGCTTAGACGGCAGGGACAAGAACAATGAGCAGTTCTTC. It translates to CASSLDGRDKNNEQFF. The genes are TRBV7-9 and TRBJ2-1, with D perhaps matching TRBD1 (6 bases). This CDR3 contains 16 residues. Germline CDR1 SEHNR, CDR2 FQNEAQ (reference sequence). Between the trimmed V and J ends, which lost 1 base and 5 bases, there was a span of 15 bases.

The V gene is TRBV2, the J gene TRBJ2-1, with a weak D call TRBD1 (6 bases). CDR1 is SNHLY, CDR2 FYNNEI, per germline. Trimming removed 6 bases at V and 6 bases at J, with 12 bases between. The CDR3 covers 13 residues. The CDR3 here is CASRGTLINEQFF. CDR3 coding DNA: TGTGCCAGCAGAGGGACACTCATCAATGAGCAGTTCTTC.

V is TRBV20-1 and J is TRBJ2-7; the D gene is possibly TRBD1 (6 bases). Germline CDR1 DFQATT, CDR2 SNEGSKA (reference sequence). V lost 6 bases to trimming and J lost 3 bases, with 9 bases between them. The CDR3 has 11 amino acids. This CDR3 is CSARDNYEQYF. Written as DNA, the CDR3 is TGCAGTGCCAGGGACAACTACGAGCAGTACTTC.

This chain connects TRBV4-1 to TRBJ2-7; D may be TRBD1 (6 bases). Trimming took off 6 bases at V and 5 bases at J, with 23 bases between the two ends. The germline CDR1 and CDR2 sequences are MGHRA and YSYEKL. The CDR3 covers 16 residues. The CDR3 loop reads CASSQLPPAAGDEQYF. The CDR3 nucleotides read TGCGCCAGCAGTCAATTACCTCCGGCGGCAGGGGACGAGCAGTACTTC.

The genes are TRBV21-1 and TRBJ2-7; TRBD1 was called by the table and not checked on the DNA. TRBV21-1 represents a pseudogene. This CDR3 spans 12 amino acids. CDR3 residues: CASRDRNYEQYF. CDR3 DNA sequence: TGTGCCAGCCGGGACAGAAACTACGAGCAGTACTTC.

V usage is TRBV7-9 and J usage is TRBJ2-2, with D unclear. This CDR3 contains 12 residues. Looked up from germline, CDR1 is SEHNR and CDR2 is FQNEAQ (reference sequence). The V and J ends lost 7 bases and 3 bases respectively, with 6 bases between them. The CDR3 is CASTSHTGELFF. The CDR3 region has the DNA TGTGCCAGCACCTCCCACACCGGGGAGCTGTTTTTT.

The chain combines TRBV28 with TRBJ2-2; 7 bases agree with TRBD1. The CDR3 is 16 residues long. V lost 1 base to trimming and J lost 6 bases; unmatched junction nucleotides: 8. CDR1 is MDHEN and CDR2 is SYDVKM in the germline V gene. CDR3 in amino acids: CASSLSPIDRAGELFF. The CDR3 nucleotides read TGTGCCAGCAGTTTATCTCCCATCGACAGGGCCGGGGAGCTGTTTTTT.

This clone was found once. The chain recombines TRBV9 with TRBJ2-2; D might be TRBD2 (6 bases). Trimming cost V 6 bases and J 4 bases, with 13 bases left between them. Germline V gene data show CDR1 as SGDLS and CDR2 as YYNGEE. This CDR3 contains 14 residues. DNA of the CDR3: TGTGCCAGCAACGGAGGGGTAGGCACCGGGGAGCTGTTTTTT. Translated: CASNGGVGTGELFF. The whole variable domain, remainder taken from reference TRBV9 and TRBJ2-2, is DSGVTQTPKHLITATGQRVTLRCSPRSGDLSVYWYQQSLDQGLQFLIQYYNGEERAKGNILERFSAQQFPDLHSELNLSSLELGDSALYFCASNGGVGTGELFFGEGSRLTVL.

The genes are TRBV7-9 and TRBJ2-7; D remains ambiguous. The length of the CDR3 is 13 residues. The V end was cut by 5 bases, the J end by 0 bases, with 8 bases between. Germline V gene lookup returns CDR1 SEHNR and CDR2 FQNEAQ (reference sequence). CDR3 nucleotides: TGTGCCAGCAGCCCTGACAACTCCTACGAGCAGTACTTC. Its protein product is CASSPDNSYEQYF.